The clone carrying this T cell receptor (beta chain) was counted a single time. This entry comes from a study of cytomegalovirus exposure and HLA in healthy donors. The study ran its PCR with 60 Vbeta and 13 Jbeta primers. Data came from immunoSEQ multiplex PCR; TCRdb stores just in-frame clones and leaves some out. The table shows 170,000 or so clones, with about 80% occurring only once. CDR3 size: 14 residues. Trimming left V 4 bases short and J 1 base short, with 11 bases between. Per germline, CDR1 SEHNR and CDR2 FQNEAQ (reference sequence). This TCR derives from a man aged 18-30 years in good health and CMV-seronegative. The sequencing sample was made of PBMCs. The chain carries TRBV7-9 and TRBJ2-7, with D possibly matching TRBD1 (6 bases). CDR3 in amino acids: CASSYLGQSYEQYF. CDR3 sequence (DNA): TGTGCCAGCAGCTACCTAGGACAGTCCTACGAGCAGTACTTC.